This paragraph reports one T cell receptor (beta chain). What it recognizes is unknown. The CDR3 does not end in the conserved phenylalanine or tryptophan, so this is likely a read error. These data come from a study of tumor and adjacent non-tumor tissue in lung cancer. At the level of the study: Patients were aged about 30 to 76, nine to eleven men and about 5 women, stage I to III. Some 3.9 million productive TCRbeta reads were obtained per sample on average. Study-wide results and limits: Tumor tissue had significantly higher TCR diversity than normal lung.

RNA was extracted from bulk tissue without any cell sorting. More than 3 cm separated this lung sample from the edge of the tumor. Donors were chemotherapy-naive, newly diagnosed lung cancer surgical patients in China, August–late 2014. The library came from three nested PCR rounds adapted from ARM-PCR protocols. Each CDR3 protein is one row after TCRdb ran MiXCR on the multiplex PCR reads. Of some 80,000 distinct CDR3 sequences in the sample, over 65% were seen once. This clonotype was obtained from a man in his 70s with non-small cell lung cancer. Sequencing used distant non-tumor lung tissue.

The CDR3 here is CANSLLGTGVAGELFL. In DNA, the CDR3 is TGTGCCAACAGTTTACTGGGCACAGGGGTTGCCGGGGAGCTGTTTTTA. This rearrangement joins TRBV11-2 to TRBJ2-2, with 7 bases lining up with TRBD1. Germline V CDR1 and CDR2: SGHAT, FQNNGV. V was pared by 10 bases and J by 6 bases, with 17 bases of the junction left unmatched. This CDR3 contains 16 residues.